Shown below are 12 T cell receptor beta chains from a single sample sequenced in a study of tissue T cells after allogeneic stem cell transplantation. The repertoire was sequenced with immunoSEQ multiplex PCR; TCRdb's copy has only in-frame clones and lacks some. The sample lists about 48,000 clones; nearly 75% were seen once. Input material: sorted cells pooled from one or two spleens. Receptors were obtained from a pool of C57BL/6 mice in good health.

A remark on this clone: Any gene name here is a mouse gene name. The CDR3 end falls 1 residue outside the read, so it is completed with the germline J gene. The V call is TRBV16, the J call TRBJ2-5; TRBD2 aligns across 8 bases. V gave up 1 base and J gave up 1 base; unmatched junction bases: 4. Germline values: CDR1 SGHSA, CDR2 FRNQAP. The CDR3 covers 16 residues. The CDR3 reads CASSLVGTGHQDTQYF. The part of the CDR3 DNA that was read is TGTGCAAGCAGCTTAGTTGGGACTGGCCACCAAGACACCCAGTAC.

Worth noting for this clone: Mouse germline and gene names are used. Read coverage stops 1 residue before the CDR3 terminus; the germline J gene supplies the remainder. V and J are TRBV17 and TRBJ2-4; 8 bases match TRBD2. In germline, CDR1 is MNHDT, CDR2 YYDKIL. Losses at the gene ends were 1 base for V and 3 bases for J; bases not matched to a gene: 0. The CDR3 runs to 14 residues. CDR3 DNA (partial): TGTGCTAGCAGTAGAGGGGACTGGCAAAACACCTTGTAC. It is translated as CASSRGDWQNTLY. The full CDR3 sequence reads CASSRGDWQNTLYF.

This clone occurred a few times. Germline and genes: mouse. The read terminates 1 residue ahead of where the CDR3 ends, so the germline J gene completes it. The gene calls are TRBV19 and TRBJ1-3, with D tentatively TRBD1 (5 bases). From germline, CDR1 is FNHDT and CDR2 SITEND (reference sequence). The CDR3 length is 15 residues. The ends were cut back, 0 bases at V and 0 bases at J, with 7 bases in the middle. The CDR3 sequence is CASSIDRTSGNTLYF. CDR3 DNA, as far as it was read: TGTGCCAGCAGTATAGACAGGACTTCTGGAAATACGCTCTAT.

Turning to this clone: Mouse germline and gene names are used. The CDR3 end is not reached by the read, which stops 1 residue before it; the germline J gene fills it in. The chain has TRBV13-2 and TRBJ2-3, with 10 bases that match TRBD2. This CDR3 region has 15 residues. The J segment lost 1 base and the V segment lost 5 bases, leaving 4 bases of the junction unmatched. From germline, CDR1 is NNHNN and CDR2 SYGAGS (reference sequence). The CDR3 sequence is CASGPWGGRAETLYF. The sequenced CDR3 bases are TGTGCCAGCGGCCCCTGGGGGGGCCGTGCAGAAACGCTGTAT.

Points on this clone: The listed genes are named as in mouse. The read ends 1 residue early relative to the CDR3; the germline J gene fills the gap. The chain uses TRBV19 and TRBJ2-5; unclear D gene. The V gene lost 1 base and the J gene lost 0 bases, with 6 bases spanning the gap. From germline, CDR1 is FNHDT and CDR2 SITEND (reference sequence). This CDR3 comprises 14 residues. The part of the CDR3 DNA that was read is TGTGCCAGCAGTATATCCATTAACCAAGACACCCAGTAC. The encoded protein is CASSISINQDTQY. The whole CDR3 reads CASSISINQDTQYF.

With respect to this clone: The gene names here belong to mouse. The read is 1 residue too short to cover the CDR3 end, so that end is filled in from the germline J gene. The chain couples TRBV1 to TRBJ1-3; a possible D gene is TRBD1 (5 bases). CDR3 length: 15 amino acids. Germline V gives CDR1 NSQYPW, CDR2 LRSPGD (reference sequence). Trimming took 1 base from V and 2 from J, leaving 9 bases between them. The CDR3 is CTCSAGGRAGNTLYF. The part of the CDR3 DNA that was read is TGCACCTGCAGTGCAGGAGGCAGGGCTGGAAATACGCTCTAT.

Points on this clone: Gene names refer to mouse genes. The CDR3 end lies 1 residue beyond the end of the read and is filled in from the germline J gene. V is TRBV13-3 and J is TRBJ1-3; D ambiguous. The germline V gene encodes CDR1 NNHDY and CDR2 SYVADS. The CDR3 totals 12 residues. Trimming shortened V by 6 bases and J by 0 bases, and 4 bases separated the two germline ends. The CDR3 sequence is CASTDSGNTLYF. CDR3 bases read: TGTGCCAGCACCGATTCTGGAAATACGCTCTAT. Looking up the rest from reference TRBV13-3 and TRBJ1-3 gives the full variable domain: EAAVTQSPRSKVAVTGGKVTLSCHQTNNHDYMYWYRQDTGHGLRLIHYSYVADSTEKGDIPDGYKASRPSQENFSLILELASLSQTAVYFCASTDSGNTLYFGEGSRLIVV.

A word on this clone: Mouse gene names apply. The read stops 1 residue short of the end of the CDR3; the missing end is completed from the germline J gene. V usage is TRBV13-1 and J usage is TRBJ1-1; 7 bases map to TRBD1. Germline values: CDR1 NSHNY, CDR2 SYGAGN. The CDR3 is made up of 14 amino acids. V lost 0 bases to trimming and J lost 4 bases; unmatched junction nucleotides: 3. CDR3 loop: CASSDVQGGTEVFF. CDR3 DNA, as far as it was read: TGTGCCAGCAGTGATGTCCAGGGGGGCACAGAAGTCTTC.

A remark on this clone: Any gene name here is a mouse gene name. The read falls 1 residue short of the CDR3 end, and the missing part is taken from the germline J gene. The chain couples TRBV20 to TRBJ2-4; unclear D gene. This CDR3 is 12 amino acids long. The germline CDR1 and CDR2 sequences are GFQATS and STVNSAI. The ends were cut back, 0 bases at V and 0 bases at J, with 1 base in the middle. The covered CDR3 bases are TGTGGTGCTAGGGACAGTCAAAACACCTTGTAC. Translated: CGARDSQNTLY. The whole CDR3 sequence is CGARDSQNTLYF.

On this clone itself: Gene names are mouse gene names. The read gets to within 1 residue of the CDR3 end, and the germline J gene fills in the rest. The gene calls are TRBV13-2 and TRBJ2-1; D not certain. V was cut by 2 bases and J by 12 bases, with 6 bases left in between. This CDR3 is built from 10 residues. Germline V lookup: CDR1 NNHNN, CDR2 SYGAGS (reference sequence). The CDR3 region is CASGDRSQFF. CDR3 bases read: TGTGCCAGCGGTGACAGGTCGCAGTTC.

About this clone itself: Mouse germline and gene names are used. The read finishes 1 residue shy of the CDR3 end, and the germline J gene is used to complete it. This rearrangement joins TRBV31 to TRBJ2-2; TRBD2 aligns across 8 bases. With V trimmed by 1 base and J by 3 bases, 1 base remained unmatched. Germline-derived CDR1 and CDR2 are GKSSPN and SITVG. The CDR3 has 14 amino acids. The DNA read from the CDR3 is TGTGCCTGGAGTCCCTGGGGGGACACCGGGCAGCTCTAC. The encoded protein is CAWSPWGDTGQLY. In full, the CDR3 reads CAWSPWGDTGQLYF.

Of note for this clone: The gene names given are mouse names. Read sequence stops 1 residue before the CDR3 end, and the germline J gene provides the missing end. V is TRBV29 and J is TRBJ2-2, with D maybe TRBD1 (6 bases). Germline V gene lookup returns CDR1 MSHET and CDR2 SYDVDS. The CDR3 runs 14 residues. V lost 7 bases to trimming and J lost 4 bases, with 13 bases between them. The CDR3 loop reads CASTFGGGTGQLYF. The sequenced part of the CDR3 DNA is TGTGCTAGCACCTTTGGAGGGGGCACCGGGCAGCTCTAC. The full variable domain, its missing parts supplied by reference TRBV29 and TRBJ2-2, is DMKVTQMPRYLIKRMGENVLLECGQDMSHETMYWYRQDPGLGLQLIYISYDVDSNSEGDIPKGYRVSRKKREHFSLILDSAKTNQTSVYFCASTFGGGTGQLYFGEGSKLTVL.